Each of the 8 T cell receptor beta chains below was sequenced from the same sample in a study of beta chain features in type 1 diabetes. What was sequenced were expressed TCRB transcripts, since all of the isolated RNA had been reverse transcribed. Assay: immunoSEQ multiplex PCR; the TCRdb copy retains only in-frame clones and omits some. The sample has fewer than 650,000 clones, 15% to 18% seen once; the top ten hold 0.09% to 0.095%. Sequencing was carried out using naive CD4+ T cells from blood. These TCRs come from a man aged 18-30 years in good health.

Comment on this clone: Different DNA sequences within this sample yield the same CDR3. The chain carries TRBV29-1 and TRBJ2-7, with TRBD1 matching over 9 bases. Germline trimming cut 6 bases from V and 3 bases from J; bases unmatched to any gene: 6. CDR3 length: 13 amino acids. CDR1 and CDR2 from the germline V gene are SQVTM and ANQGSEA. CDR3 loop: CSVARDRVYEQYF. CDR3 DNA: TGCAGCGTGGCCCGGGACAGGGTCTACGAGCAGTACTTC.

This chain uses TRBV6-5 with TRBJ1-6; 10 bases agree with TRBD1. The ends lost 6 bases at V and 10 bases at J; junction bases unmatched: 6. Germline CDR1 MNHEY, CDR2 SVGAGI. This CDR3 contains 14 residues. Here the CDR3 DNA reads TGTGCCAGCAGCCAGGACAGGGGGTACTCACCCCTCCACTTT. This gives the protein CASSQDRGYSPLHF.

The CDR3 DNA is TGCGCCAGCAGCTTGACGTGGACCACCTACAATGAGCAGTTCTTC. Protein: CASSLTWTTYNEQFF. This sequence joins TRBV5-1 and TRBJ2-1, with D uncertain. The CDR3 consists of 15 residues. Trimming left V 1 base short and J 2 bases short, with 10 bases between. The germline CDR1 and CDR2 sequences are SGHRS and YFSETQ. The full variable domain, with the rest looked up from reference TRBV5-1 and TRBJ2-1, is KAGVTQTPRYLIKTRGQQVTLSCSPISGHRSVSWYQQTPGQGLQFLFEYFSETQRNKGNFPGRFSGRQFSNSRSEMNVSTLELGDSALYLCASSLTWTTYNEQFFGPGTRLTVL.

This chain links TRBV18 with TRBJ2-2; a possible D gene is TRBD2 (5 bases). This CDR3 contains 14 residues. Germline CDR1 is KGHSH and CDR2 is LQKENI. V was trimmed by 0 bases and J by 7 bases, leaving 9 bases between them. The CDR3 nucleotides are TGTGCCAGCTCACCACCGAGGGCTGTCGGGGAGCTGTTTTTT. Its protein product is CASSPPRAVGELFF.

The DNA of the CDR3 is TGTGCCAGCTCGAGCAAAAGAGAGACCCAGTACTTC. It is translated as CASSSKRETQYF. The V and J genes are TRBV28 and TRBJ2-5; D gene ambiguous. Germline values: CDR1 MDHEN, CDR2 SYDVKM. The V end lost 8 bases, the J end lost 4 bases, and 11 bases lay between the germline ends. This CDR3 has 12 residues.

J is TRBJ2-7 and V is TRBV28, with 7 bases matching TRBD1. J was trimmed by 2 bases and V by 6 bases; bases with no gene match: 7. This CDR3 is built from 14 residues. CDR1 and CDR2 (germline): MDHEN, SYDVKM. Here the CDR3 reads CASRAPGQTYEQYF. The CDR3 DNA reads as TGTGCCAGCAGAGCCCCGGGACAGACCTACGAGCAGTACTTC.

The chain combines TRBV13 with TRBJ1-4; D not certain. The CDR3 consists of 12 residues. V gave up 6 bases and J gave up 8 bases, with 10 bases separating them. Per germline, CDR1 PRHDT and CDR2 FYEKMQ (reference sequence). CDR3 loop: CASRRVREKLFF. For the CDR3, the DNA is TGTGCCAGCAGGCGGGTACGGGAAAAACTGTTTTTT.

V gene TRBV25-1 combines with J gene TRBJ2-5; a weak D match, TRBD1 (7 bases). The germline V and J ends were trimmed by 1 base and 0 bases, with 9 bases remaining between them. CDR3 size: 15 residues. Germline V gives CDR1 MGHDK, CDR2 SYGVNS. CDR3 protein: CASSESGGYQETQYF. CDR3 sequence (DNA): TGTGCCAGCAGTGAATCAGGGGGGTACCAAGAGACCCAGTACTTC. Full variable domain (outside the CDR3, taken from reference TRBV25-1 and TRBJ2-5): EADIYQTPRYLVIGTGKKITLECSQTMGHDKMYWYQQDPGMELHLIHYSYGVNSTEKGDLSSESTVSRIRTEHFPLTLESARPSHTSQYLCASSESGGYQETQYFGPGTRLLVL.